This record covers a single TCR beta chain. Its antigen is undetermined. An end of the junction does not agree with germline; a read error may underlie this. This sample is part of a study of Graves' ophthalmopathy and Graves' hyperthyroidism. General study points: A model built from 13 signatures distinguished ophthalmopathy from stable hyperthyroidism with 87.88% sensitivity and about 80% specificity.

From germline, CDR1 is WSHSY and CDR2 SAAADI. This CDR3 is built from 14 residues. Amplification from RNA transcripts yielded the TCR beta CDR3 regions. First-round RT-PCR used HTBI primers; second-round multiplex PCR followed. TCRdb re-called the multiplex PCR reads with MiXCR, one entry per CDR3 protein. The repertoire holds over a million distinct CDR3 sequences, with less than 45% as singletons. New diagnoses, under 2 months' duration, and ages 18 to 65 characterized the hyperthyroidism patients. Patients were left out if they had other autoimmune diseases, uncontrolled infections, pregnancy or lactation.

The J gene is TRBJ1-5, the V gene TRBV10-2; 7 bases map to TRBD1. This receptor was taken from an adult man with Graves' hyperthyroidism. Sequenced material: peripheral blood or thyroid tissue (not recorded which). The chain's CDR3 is CAISLQGPNQPQHF. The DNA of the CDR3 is TGTGCCATCAGTTTACAGGGGCCCAATCAGCCCCAGCATTTT.